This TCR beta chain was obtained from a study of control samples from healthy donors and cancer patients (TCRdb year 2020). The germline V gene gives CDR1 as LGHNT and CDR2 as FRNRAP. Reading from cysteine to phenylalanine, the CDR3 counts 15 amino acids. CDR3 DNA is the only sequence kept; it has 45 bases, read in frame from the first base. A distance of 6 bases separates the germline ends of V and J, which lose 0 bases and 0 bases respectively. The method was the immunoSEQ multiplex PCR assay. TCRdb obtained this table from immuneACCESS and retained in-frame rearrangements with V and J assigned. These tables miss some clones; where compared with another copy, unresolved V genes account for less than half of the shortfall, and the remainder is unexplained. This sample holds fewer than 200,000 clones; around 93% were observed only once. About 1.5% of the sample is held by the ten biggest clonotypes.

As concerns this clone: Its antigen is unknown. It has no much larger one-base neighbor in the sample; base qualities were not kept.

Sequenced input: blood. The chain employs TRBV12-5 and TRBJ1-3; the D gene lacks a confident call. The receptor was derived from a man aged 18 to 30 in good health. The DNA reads TGTGCTAGTGGTTTGGTACCCATCTCTGGAAACACCATATATTTT. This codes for CASGLVPISGNTIYF.